Listed below are T cell receptor beta chains from one sample, sequenced in a study of blood T cell repertoires in COVID-19. Data came from immunoSEQ multiplex PCR; TCRdb stores just in-frame clones and leaves some out. The top ten hold under 10% of the sample, which has over 150,000 clones, 80% to 85% seen once. Sequencing was done on a sample of peripheral blood. The source is a woman between 65 and 79 years old with COVID-19, enrolled during active disease. The CDR3 runs from the conserved cysteine through the conserved F or W. A D gene is named only where the DNA matches it firmly.

CDR3aa: CASSFDRGRETQYF
d_gene: TRBD1
len: 14
j_gene: TRBJ2-5
v_gene: TRBV28

CDR3aa: CASNRLDRAAYTIYF
d_gene: TRBD1
len: 15
j_gene: TRBJ1-3
v_gene: TRBV7-9

CDR3aa: CASSERGGSGQPQHF
d_gene: -
len: 15
j_gene: TRBJ1-5
v_gene: TRBV7-9

CDR3aa: CASSWLQGFYGYTF
d_gene: -
len: 14
j_gene: TRBJ1-2
v_gene: TRBV7-9

CDR3aa: CASSVLRTEAFF
d_gene: -
len: 12
j_gene: TRBJ1-1
v_gene: TRBV13

CDR3aa: CAIKGGQSYNEQFF
d_gene: TRBD2
len: 14
j_gene: TRBJ2-1
v_gene: TRBV10-3

CDR3aa: CASSSATGTYEQYF
d_gene: TRBD1
len: 14
j_gene: TRBJ2-7
v_gene: TRBV7-2

CDR3aa: CASSHIKGGRASFF
d_gene: TRBD2
len: 14
j_gene: TRBJ2-1
v_gene: TRBV4-2

CDR3aa: CASSPRVDSVIYGYTF
d_gene: -
len: 16
j_gene: TRBJ1-2
v_gene: TRBV7-6

CDR3aa: CASSSQGGEQPQHF
d_gene: -
len: 14
j_gene: TRBJ1-5
v_gene: TRBV5-1

CDR3aa: CASSFALAGSSSYNEQFF
d_gene: TRBD2
len: 18
j_gene: TRBJ2-1
v_gene: TRBV7-2

CDR3aa: CASTPPSGPGGYSNQPQHF
d_gene: -
len: 19
j_gene: TRBJ1-5
v_gene: TRBV21-1

CDR3aa: CASSQLGAYEQYF
d_gene: -
len: 13
j_gene: TRBJ2-7
v_gene: TRBV3-1/TRBV3-2

CDR3aa: CATSEAGTPYQETQYF
d_gene: -
len: 16
j_gene: TRBJ2-5
v_gene: TRBV24-1

CDR3aa: CASSSVGRDSPLHF
d_gene: -
len: 14
j_gene: TRBJ1-6
v_gene: TRBV7-2

CDR3aa: CASSGPSGSPQWDEQFF
d_gene: TRBD2
len: 17
j_gene: TRBJ2-1
v_gene: TRBV4-1

CDR3aa: CASSIDRGGTEAFF
d_gene: TRBD1
len: 14
j_gene: TRBJ1-1
v_gene: TRBV6-2/TRBV6-3

CDR3aa: CASSGRGQDRLFF
d_gene: -
len: 13
j_gene: TRBJ1-4
v_gene: TRBV2

CDR3aa: CASSLNGYGYTF
d_gene: -
len: 12
j_gene: TRBJ1-2
v_gene: TRBV7-3

CDR3aa: CASSQVGGAGGPYEQYF
d_gene: TRBD2
len: 17
j_gene: TRBJ2-7
v_gene: TRBV4-3

CDR3aa: CSVGSGMGYTF
d_gene: -
len: 11
j_gene: TRBJ1-2
v_gene: TRBV29-1

CDR3aa: CASSLTGIGYTF
d_gene: -
len: 12
j_gene: TRBJ1-2
v_gene: TRBV7-6

CDR3aa: CASSLPGQGILTEAFF
d_gene: TRBD1
len: 16
j_gene: TRBJ1-1
v_gene: TRBV5-1

CDR3aa: CASSSGGPENTIYF
d_gene: -
len: 14
j_gene: TRBJ1-3
v_gene: TRBV6-5

CDR3aa: CASDQSGRGQNEQYF
d_gene: TRBD2
len: 15
j_gene: TRBJ2-7
v_gene: TRBV2

CDR3aa: CAWSPGGLGYEQYF
d_gene: TRBD2
len: 14
j_gene: TRBJ2-7
v_gene: TRBV30